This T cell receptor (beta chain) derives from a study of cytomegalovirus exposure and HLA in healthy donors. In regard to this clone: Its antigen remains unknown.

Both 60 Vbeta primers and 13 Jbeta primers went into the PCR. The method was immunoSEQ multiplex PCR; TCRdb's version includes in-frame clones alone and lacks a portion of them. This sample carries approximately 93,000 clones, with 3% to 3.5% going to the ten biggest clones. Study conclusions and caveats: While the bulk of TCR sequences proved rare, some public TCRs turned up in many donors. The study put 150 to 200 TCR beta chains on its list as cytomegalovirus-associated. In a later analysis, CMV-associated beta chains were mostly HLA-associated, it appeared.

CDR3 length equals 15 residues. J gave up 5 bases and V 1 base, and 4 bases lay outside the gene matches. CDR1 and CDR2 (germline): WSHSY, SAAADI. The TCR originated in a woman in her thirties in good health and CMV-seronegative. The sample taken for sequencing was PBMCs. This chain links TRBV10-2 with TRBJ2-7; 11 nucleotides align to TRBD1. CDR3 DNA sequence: TGCGCCAGCAGTGAGTTGGACAGGGGGCAGAACGAGCAGTACTTC. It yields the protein CASSELDRGQNEQYF.